This T cell receptor (beta chain) was captured by sequencing in a study of regulatory T cells in long-lasting Graves disease. Specified time point: persistent/refractory GD, antithyroid drugs over 5 years with positive TRAb. RNA extracted from PBMCs served as the sequencing template. According to the study, TCR beta libraries were built with iRepertoire HTBI primers and CDR3-region Arm-PCR. TCRdb independently ran MiXCR on the multiplex PCR reads; one entry per CDR3 protein. Of fewer than 450,000 distinct CDR3 sequences in the sample, around a quarter were seen once. The junction had 1 base not matched to a gene; V was cut back by 2 bases and J by 1 base. CDR3 length: 15 amino acids. Germline V gene lookup returns CDR1 ENHRY and CDR2 SYGVKD.

The TCR was taken from a female donor with Graves disease. The V and J genes are TRBV10-3 and TRBJ1-3; 8 nucleotides agree with TRBD1. The sequencing used peripheral blood mononuclear cells (PBMCs), collected when the disease was refractory, from a patient treated with antithyroid drugs. Written as DNA, the CDR3 is TGTGCCATCAGTGAGCGGACAGGGTCTGGAAACACCATATATTTT. This encodes CAISERTGSGNTIYF.